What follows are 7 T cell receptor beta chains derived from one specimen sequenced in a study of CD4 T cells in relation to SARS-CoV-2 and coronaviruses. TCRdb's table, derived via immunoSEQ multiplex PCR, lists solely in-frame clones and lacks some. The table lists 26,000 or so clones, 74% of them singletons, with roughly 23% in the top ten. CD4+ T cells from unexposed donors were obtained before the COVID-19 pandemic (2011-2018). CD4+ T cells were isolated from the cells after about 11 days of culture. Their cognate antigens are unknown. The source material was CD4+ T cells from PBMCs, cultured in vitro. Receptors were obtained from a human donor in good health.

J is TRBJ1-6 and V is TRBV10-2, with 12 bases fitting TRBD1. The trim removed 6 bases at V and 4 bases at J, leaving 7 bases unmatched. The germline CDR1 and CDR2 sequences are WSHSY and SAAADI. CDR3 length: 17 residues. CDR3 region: CASSKGQGAWYNSPLHF. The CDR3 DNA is TGCGCCAGCAGCAAGGGACAGGGGGCTTGGTATAATTCACCCCTCCACTTT.

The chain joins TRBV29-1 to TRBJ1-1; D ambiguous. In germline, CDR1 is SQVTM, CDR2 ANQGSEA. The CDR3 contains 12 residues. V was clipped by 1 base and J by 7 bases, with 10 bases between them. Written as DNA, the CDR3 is TGCAGCGTTGAAGTTACTCGGAATGAAGCTTTCTTT. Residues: CSVEVTRNEAFF.

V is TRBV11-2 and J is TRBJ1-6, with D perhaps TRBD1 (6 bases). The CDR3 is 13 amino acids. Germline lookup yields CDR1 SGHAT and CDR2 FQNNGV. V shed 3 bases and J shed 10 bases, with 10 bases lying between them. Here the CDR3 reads CASSLGAGSPLHF. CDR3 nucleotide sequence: TGTGCCAGCAGCTTGGGGGCGGGATCACCCCTCCACTTT.

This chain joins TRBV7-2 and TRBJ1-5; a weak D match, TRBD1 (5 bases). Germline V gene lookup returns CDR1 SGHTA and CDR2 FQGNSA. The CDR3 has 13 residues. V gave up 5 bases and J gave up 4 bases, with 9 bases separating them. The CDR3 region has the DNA TGTGCCAGCAGCCCCCAGGGTAATCAGCCCCAGCATTTT. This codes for CASSPQGNQPQHF.

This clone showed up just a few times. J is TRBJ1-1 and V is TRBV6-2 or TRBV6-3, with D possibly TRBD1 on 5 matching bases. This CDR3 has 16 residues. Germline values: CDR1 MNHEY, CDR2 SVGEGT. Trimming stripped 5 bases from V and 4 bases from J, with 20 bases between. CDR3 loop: CASSPARAASGTEAFF. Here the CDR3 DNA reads TGTGCCAGCAGTCCGGCCAGGGCGGCGTCGGGCACTGAAGCTTTCTTT.

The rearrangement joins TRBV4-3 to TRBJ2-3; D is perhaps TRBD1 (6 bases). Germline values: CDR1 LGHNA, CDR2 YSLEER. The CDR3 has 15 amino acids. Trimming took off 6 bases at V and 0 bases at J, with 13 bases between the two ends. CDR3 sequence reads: CASSRGQISTDTQYF. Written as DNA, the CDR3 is TGCGCCAGCAGTCGGGGACAAATTAGCACAGATACGCAGTATTTT.

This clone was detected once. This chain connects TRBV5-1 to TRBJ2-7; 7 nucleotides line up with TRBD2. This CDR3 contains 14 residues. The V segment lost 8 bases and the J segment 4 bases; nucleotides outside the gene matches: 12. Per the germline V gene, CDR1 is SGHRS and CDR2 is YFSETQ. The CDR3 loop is CASGSLGEGYEQYF. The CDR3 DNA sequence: TGCGCCAGTGGTTCGTTGGGGGAGGGGTACGAGCAGTACTTC.